This passage covers 22 T cell receptor beta chains from one sample sequenced in a study of cytomegalovirus exposure and HLA in healthy donors. The PCR was carried out with 60 Vbeta primers and 13 Jbeta primers. The repertoire was sequenced with immunoSEQ multiplex PCR; TCRdb's copy has only in-frame clones and lacks some. The table includes some 100,000 clones, roughly 74% detected once. Sequencing was carried out using PBMCs. These receptors were taken from a woman between 65 and 79 years old in good health and CMV-seropositive.

The CDR3 sequence is CASSDAGLAASTDTQYF. CDR3 nucleotides: TGCGCCAGCAGTGACGCTGGACTAGCGGCTAGCACAGATACGCAGTATTTT. This rearrangement joins TRBV10-1 to TRBJ2-3; 10 nucleotides match TRBD2. Germline V gene sequence: CDR1 WNHNN, CDR2 SYGVQD (reference sequence). J gave up 0 bases and V 3 bases, and 6 bases lay outside the gene matches. The CDR3 runs 17 residues.

The chain carries TRBV7-3 and TRBJ2-3; TRBD2 matches at 8 bases. The germline V gene encodes CDR1 SGHTA and CDR2 FQGTGA. With 1 base clipped from V and 4 bases from J, the junction kept 7 bases outside the gene matches. The CDR3 sequence is 16 residues long. For the CDR3, the DNA is TGTGCCAGCAGCTTAATTAGCGGGGAGTCCTCAGATACGCAGTATTTT. Protein sequence: CASSLISGESSDTQYF.

The chain couples TRBV7-3 to TRBJ2-3; TRBD1 is a possible D gene (5 bases). The V end lost 6 bases, the J end lost 2 bases, and 21 bases lay between the germline ends. Germline V gene data show CDR1 as SGHTA and CDR2 as FQGTGA. There are 17 residues in the CDR3. CDR3 nucleotides: TGTGCCAGCAGTCCCACGCCGGGCAGGGTTTTCACAGATACGCAGTATTTT. Protein: CASSPTPGRVFTDTQYF. Full variable domain (remainder filled in from reference TRBV7-3 and TRBJ2-3): GAGVSQTPSNKVTEKGKYVELRCDPISGHTALYWYRQSLGQGPEFLIYFQGTGAADDSGLPNDRFFAVRPEGSVSTLKIQRTERGDSAVYLCASSPTPGRVFTDTQYFGPGTRLTVL.

V usage is TRBV29-1 and J usage is TRBJ2-5; 7 nucleotides align to TRBD1. J lost 2 bases, V lost 7 bases, and 7 bases had no gene match. The germline V gene has CDR1 SQVTM and CDR2 ANQGSEA. The CDR3 sequence is 13 residues long. CDR3 in DNA: TGCAGCGCTCGGGACAGCCTTCAAGAGACCCAGTACTTC. This encodes CSARDSLQETQYF.

This clone is a singleton in its sample. The chain carries TRBV7-2 and TRBJ2-3, with D possibly being TRBD2 (5 bases). The CDR3 covers 14 residues. V was pared by 5 bases and J by 2 bases, with 11 bases between. CDR1 and CDR2 (germline): SGHTA, FQGNSA. Here the CDR3 DNA reads TGTGCCAGCAGCCAACTGGACTTCACAGATACGCAGTATTTT. Protein: CASSQLDFTDTQYF.

This clone has a single count. This chain uses TRBV6-1 with TRBJ1-2; 8 bases are a match to TRBD1. The V segment lost 5 bases and the J segment 4 bases; nucleotides outside the gene matches: 9. The germline V gene has CDR1 MNHNS and CDR2 SASEGT. This CDR3 comprises 15 residues. The CDR3 is CASSQDRVAFYGYTF. The DNA for the CDR3 is TGTGCCAGCAGTCAGGACAGGGTTGCTTTCTATGGCTACACCTTC.

CDR3 protein: CASRLRDTEAFF. CDR3 bases: TGTGCCAGCAGACTCCGGGACACTGAAGCTTTCTTT. The chain joins TRBV27 to TRBJ1-1; D is unresolved. V was clipped by 6 bases and J by 3 bases, with 8 bases between them. Germline values: CDR1 MNHEY, CDR2 SMNVEV (reference sequence). The CDR3 is 12 amino acids.

CDR3 nucleotides: TGTGCCAGCAGCAAAGAAGGAGGACAGGGTTCCACTGAAGCTTTCTTT. It codes for CASSKEGGQGSTEAFF. The chain couples TRBV21-1 to TRBJ1-1; the DNA was not used to check the table's D call, TRBD1. TRBV21-1 is listed as a pseudogene. The CDR3 contains 16 residues.

The chain recombines TRBV5-1 with TRBJ2-6; 9 nucleotides align to TRBD1. V was pared by 2 bases and J by 0 bases, with 3 bases of the junction left unmatched. The CDR3 contains 17 residues. Germline V lookup: CDR1 SGHRS, CDR2 YFSETQ. This CDR3 is CASSFTGGLSGANVLTF. CDR3 in DNA: TGCGCCAGCAGCTTTACAGGGGGCCTCTCTGGGGCCAACGTCCTGACTTTC.

This chain connects TRBV27 to TRBJ1-1; 7 positions agree with TRBD1. Germline loops: CDR1 MNHEY, CDR2 SMNVEV (reference sequence). There are 13 residues in the CDR3. Trimming at V came to 1 base and at J to 5 bases, leaving 1 base not matched to a gene. DNA of the CDR3: TGTGCCAGCAGTTTATTCAGGGGGACTGAAGCTTTCTTT. It is translated as CASSLFRGTEAFF.

This rearrangement joins TRBV6-1 to TRBJ1-5, with TRBD1 identical over 8 bases. Germline V gene data show CDR1 as MNHNS and CDR2 as SASEGT. Losses at the gene ends were 3 bases for V and 6 bases for J; bases not matched to a gene: 4. This CDR3 is 14 amino acids long. CDR3 nucleotide sequence: TGTGCCAGCAGTGAGTCAGGGGGCGGTCAGCCCCAGCATTTT. Translation: CASSESGGGQPQHF.

This clone appeared a few times. The chain uses TRBV4-1 and TRBJ2-1; maybe TRBD1 (5 bases). CDR1 is MGHRA, CDR2 YSYEKL, per germline. V was cut by 3 bases and J by 9 bases, with 12 bases left in between. This CDR3 has 13 residues. The CDR3 coding sequence is TGCGCCAGCAGCCACCCCCAGGGAAGTGAGCAGTTCTTC. Its translation is CASSHPQGSEQFF.

V and J are TRBV6-1 and TRBJ1-5; no clear D gene. The CDR3 spans 14 residues. Germline V gives CDR1 MNHNS, CDR2 SASEGT. The V end was cut by 7 bases, the J end by 0 bases, with 10 bases between. The CDR3 bases are TGTGCCAGCAAGGCAGGATATAGCAATCAGCCCCAGCATTTT. The encoded protein is CASKAGYSNQPQHF.

V and J are TRBV15 and TRBJ1-4; 7 bases map to TRBD1. The CDR3 runs to 15 residues. The junction had 7 bases not matched to a gene; V was cut back by 2 bases and J by 7 bases. Germline CDR1 reads LNHNV; CDR2 reads YYDKDF (reference sequence). The CDR3 region has the DNA TGTGCCACCAGCAGAAGAACAGGGGCGGGTGAAAAACTGTTTTTT. It yields the protein CATSRRTGAGEKLFF.

The J gene is TRBJ2-1, the V gene TRBV7-9; D perhaps matches TRBD2 (5 bases). The CDR3 is 14 residues long. V was cut by 2 bases and J by 7 bases, with 12 bases left in between. Germline V gives CDR1 SEHNR, CDR2 FQNEAQ (reference sequence). The CDR3 protein is CASSLRIGENEQFF. The CDR3 DNA follows: TGTGCCAGCAGCTTACGGATCGGGGAGAATGAGCAGTTCTTC.

The chain's CDR3 is CASSSGTSSTGELFF. CDR3 bases: TGCGCCAGCAGCTCCGGGACTAGCTCGACCGGGGAGCTGTTTTTT. V and J are TRBV5-1 and TRBJ2-2, with 9 bases identical to TRBD2. This CDR3 is built from 15 residues. The V gene's germline CDR1 is SGHRS and CDR2 YFSETQ. V dropped 3 bases and J dropped 5; count of bases not matched to a gene: 5.

This chain joins TRBV5-1 and TRBJ1-5, with 7 positions matching TRBD1. The junction had 1 base not matched to a gene; V was cut back by 1 base and J by 3 bases. There are 14 residues in the CDR3. Germline CDR1 is SGHRS and CDR2 is YFSETQ. Written as DNA, the CDR3 is TGCGCCAGCAGCTTGACAGGGGCCAATCAGCCCCAGCATTTT. Translated, it gives CASSLTGANQPQHF. The variable domain in full, completed from reference TRBV5-1 and TRBJ1-5, reads KAGVTQTPRYLIKTRGQQVTLSCSPISGHRSVSWYQQTPGQGLQFLFEYFSETQRNKGNFPGRFSGRQFSNSRSEMNVSTLELGDSALYLCASSLTGANQPQHFGDGTRLSIL.

This clone turned up a few times. The chain joins TRBV7-8 to TRBJ2-5; 9 bases agree with TRBD1. The trim removed 5 bases at V and 3 bases at J, leaving 4 bases unmatched. Germline-derived CDR1 and CDR2 are SGHVS and FQNEAQ. The CDR3 loop spans 14 amino acids. The CDR3 reads CASSPWTGEETQYF. CDR3 DNA: TGTGCCAGCAGCCCTTGGACAGGGGAAGAGACCCAGTACTTC.

This chain links TRBV7-3 with TRBJ2-7; D might be TRBD1 (5 bases). Trimming pared 5 bases from V and 5 bases from J, leaving 16 bases between. Per the germline V gene, CDR1 is SGHTA and CDR2 is FQGTGA. This CDR3 is 14 amino acids long. The CDR3 protein is CASSPGHQRDEQYF. Here the CDR3 DNA reads TGTGCCAGCAGCCCCGGACACCAACGGGACGAGCAGTACTTC.

V usage is TRBV27 and J usage is TRBJ2-3, with 7 bases identical to TRBD2. CDR1 MNHEY and CDR2 SMNVEV come from the germline V gene (reference sequence). The CDR3 sequence is 14 residues long. J gave up 3 bases and V 3 bases, and 3 bases lay outside the gene matches. The CDR3 nucleotides read TGTGCCAGCAGTTTCGGGAGGCGGACAGATACGCAGTATTTT. Its translation: CASSFGRRTDTQYF.

The chain couples TRBV7-2 to TRBJ1-2; D not certain. From germline, CDR1 is SGHTA and CDR2 FQGNSA. The CDR3 spans 13 residues. V lost 2 bases and J 6 bases, leaving 10 bases between the germline ends. This CDR3 is CASSLLRHDGYTF. The CDR3 DNA sequence: TGTGCCAGCAGCTTACTCCGACATGATGGCTACACCTTC.

The J gene is TRBJ1-1, the V gene TRBV7-8, with no clear D. The CDR3 has 14 amino acids. Trimming took off 2 bases at V and 0 bases at J, with 7 bases between the two ends. Germline values: CDR1 SGHVS, CDR2 FQNEAQ. The CDR3 loop reads CASSLPIMNTEAFF. CDR3 nucleotides: TGTGCCAGCAGCTTACCCATCATGAACACTGAAGCTTTCTTT.